These T cell receptor beta chains were read from a single sample in a study of cytomegalovirus exposure and HLA in healthy donors. Produced via immunoSEQ multiplex PCR; TCRdb's table is partial and in-frame only. The sample carries about 150,000 clones, around 75% recorded once. Sequenced: PBMCs. The receptors were sampled from a woman between 18 and 29 years old in good health and CMV-seronegative. The conserved cysteine and the conserved F or W are not part of the CDR3 here.

len: 12; j_gene: TRBJ1-1; v_gene: TRBV29-1; CDR3aa: SARQGNRDTEAF
len: 11; j_gene: TRBJ1-1; v_gene: TRBV7-6; CDR3aa: ASSLILNTEAF
len: 14; j_gene: TRBJ2-3; v_gene: TRBV28; CDR3aa: ASTDQSATILGTQY
len: 14; j_gene: TRBJ2-5; v_gene: TRBV7-9; CDR3aa: ASSLGGGGKIETQY
len: 15; j_gene: TRBJ2-1; v_gene: TRBV7-2; CDR3aa: ASSSRKIGGVYNEQF
len: 11; j_gene: TRBJ1-2; v_gene: TRBV27; CDR3aa: ASSPREYYGYT
len: 13; j_gene: TRBJ2-5; v_gene: TRBV5-1; CDR3aa: ASSPVTSGMGTQY
len: 17; j_gene: TRBJ2-5; v_gene: TRBV4-3; CDR3aa: ASSQDLLGTSVIQETQY
len: 11; j_gene: TRBJ1-5; v_gene: TRBV9; CDR3aa: ASSPTVGGPQH
len: 11; j_gene: TRBJ1-5; v_gene: TRBV5-5; CDR3aa: ASSVEGNQPQH
len: 11; j_gene: TRBJ1-2; v_gene: TRBV29-1; CDR3aa: SITKQDNYGYT
len: 11; j_gene: TRBJ1-1; v_gene: TRBV5-1; CDR3aa: ASSSQGGTEAF
len: 13; j_gene: TRBJ1-3; v_gene: TRBV7-2; CDR3aa: ASSLKGANGNTIY
len: 12; j_gene: TRBJ2-1; v_gene: TRBV15; CDR3aa: ATTGGASYNEQF
len: 14; j_gene: TRBJ2-6; v_gene: TRBV10-3; CDR3aa: AITNQGFSGANGLT
len: 13; j_gene: TRBJ2-7; v_gene: TRBV2; CDR3aa: ASSDRGYVSYEQY
len: 13; j_gene: TRBJ2-3; v_gene: TRBV11-2; CDR3aa: ASSLDTTSTDTQY
len: 14; j_gene: TRBJ1-4; v_gene: TRBV15; CDR3aa: ATSEGQGRTNEKLF
len: 14; j_gene: TRBJ2-1; v_gene: TRBV5-1; CDR3aa: ASSLVWGRSDNEQF
len: 11; j_gene: TRBJ1-6; v_gene: TRBV19; CDR3aa: ASSMGGNSPLH
len: 14; j_gene: TRBJ2-3; v_gene: TRBV4-1; CDR3aa: ASSQAFSGPLDTQY
len: 12; j_gene: TRBJ2-1; v_gene: TRBV6-1; CDR3aa: ASSEGGDYNEQF
len: 13; j_gene: TRBJ2-2; v_gene: TRBV5-6; CDR3aa: ASSRDRGIPGELF
len: 13; j_gene: TRBJ1-1; v_gene: TRBV11-3; CDR3aa: ASSVWGTGDTEAF
len: 9; j_gene: TRBJ1-1; v_gene: TRBV6-1; CDR3aa: ASSGLAGAF
len: 11; j_gene: TRBJ1-1; v_gene: TRBV11-3; CDR3aa: ASRPRQYTEAF
len: 11; j_gene: TRBJ1-1; v_gene: TRBV19; CDR3aa: ASTFMGGTEAF
len: 14; j_gene: TRBJ2-3; v_gene: TRBV2; CDR3aa: ASSEIGGGPTDTQY
len: 13; j_gene: TRBJ1-1; v_gene: TRBV15; CDR3aa: ATSPAAGRYSEAF
len: 11; j_gene: TRBJ1-2; v_gene: TRBV27; CDR3aa: ASAWTGLYGYT
len: 11; j_gene: TRBJ1-1; v_gene: TRBV4-1; CDR3aa: ASSLALYTEAF
len: 14; j_gene: TRBJ1-2; v_gene: TRBV28; CDR3aa: ASSLFRGANGYGYT
len: 12; j_gene: TRBJ1-6; v_gene: TRBV28; CDR3aa: ASNSGQGDSPLH
len: 12; j_gene: TRBJ2-2; v_gene: TRBV6-6; CDR3aa: ASRRPGDTGELF
len: 11; j_gene: TRBJ2-5; v_gene: TRBV4-3; CDR3aa: ASSAGVAETQY
len: 15; j_gene: TRBJ2-6; v_gene: TRBV28; CDR3aa: ASSSRQDSSGANVLT
len: 14; j_gene: TRBJ2-5; v_gene: TRBV7-9; CDR3aa: ASSPSSGPYQETQY
len: 14; j_gene: TRBJ2-1; v_gene: TRBV11-2; CDR3aa: ASRRTGTSSYNEQF
len: 13; j_gene: TRBJ2-6; v_gene: TRBV9; CDR3aa: ASSVAGSGANVLT
len: 13; j_gene: TRBJ2-5; v_gene: TRBV29-1; CDR3aa: SVAWTGRRRETQY
len: 13; j_gene: TRBJ1-6; v_gene: TRBV7-9; CDR3aa: ATSQGDISGSPLH
len: 13; j_gene: TRBJ2-4; v_gene: TRBV28; CDR3aa: ASSFGDRVVNIQY
len: 11; j_gene: TRBJ2-1; v_gene: TRBV29-1; CDR3aa: SAVSSSYNEQF
len: 11; j_gene: TRBJ1-5; v_gene: TRBV6-5; CDR3aa: ASSVNYNQPQH
len: 12; j_gene: TRBJ1-1; v_gene: TRBV11-3; CDR3aa: ASSFGPLDTEAF
len: 9; j_gene: TRBJ2-3; v_gene: TRBV20-1; CDR3aa: SRFRGDTQY
len: 16; j_gene: TRBJ2-5; v_gene: TRBV7-2; CDR3aa: ASSLGLAGGRLGETQY
len: 14; j_gene: TRBJ2-1; v_gene: TRBV15; CDR3aa: ATSRDPAGGYNEQF